These 18 T cell receptor beta chains were all obtained from the same sample, sequenced in a study of blood T cell repertoires in COVID-19. Using immunoSEQ multiplex PCR, the repertoire was profiled, and TCRdb retains in-frame clones only, with some absent. The sample lists 130,000 or so clones; 85% to 90% were seen once. The sample was peripheral blood. All receptors come from a human donor in a cohort sampled during active COVID-19.

This clone was observed a single time. V is TRBV14 and J is TRBJ2-7; 7 nucleotides match TRBD1. The CDR3 has 12 residues. After removal of 3 bases from V and 9 bases from J, the junction contained 5 bases not matched to a gene. In germline, CDR1 is SGHDN, CDR2 FVKESK. The CDR3 here is CASSQTGFLQYV. In DNA, the CDR3 is TGTGCCAGCAGCCAGACAGGGTTTCTGCAGTACGTC.

The CDR3 DNA reads TGTGCCAGTAGTCCCTCTGGGGGCCACGAGCAGTACGTC. This encodes CASSPSGGHEQYV. J is TRBJ2-7 and V is TRBV19; D possibly corresponds to TRBD1 (6 bases). This CDR3 is 13 amino acids long. With 5 bases removed from V and 5 bases from J, the gap between germline ends came to 13 bases. CDR1 is LNHDA and CDR2 is SQIVND in the germline V gene (reference sequence).

This clone appeared a single time. The gene calls are TRBV27 and TRBJ1-6; 8 nucleotides align to TRBD1. The CDR3 is made up of 16 amino acids. The J segment lost 6 bases and the V segment lost 5 bases, leaving 9 bases of the junction unmatched. Germline assignment: CDR1 MNHEY and CDR2 SMNVEV (reference sequence). CDR3 DNA sequence: TGTGCCAGCAGTCCCCGGCAGGGGGCAGGTAATTCACCCCTCCACTTT. Translating it yields CASSPRQGAGNSPLHF.

The rearrangement links TRBV2 to TRBJ2-3; possible D gene TRBD2, 6 bases. The CDR3 spans 12 residues. The germline V gene has CDR1 SNHLY and CDR2 FYNNEI. Trimming pared 5 bases from V and 11 bases from J, leaving 14 bases between. The CDR3 DNA follows: TGTGCCAGCAGTACCGGGGGATTTAAGCAGTATTTT. Protein sequence: CASSTGGFKQYF.

V gene TRBV18 combines with J gene TRBJ1-5, with 8 nucleotides matching TRBD1. CDR1 is KGHSH and CDR2 is LQKENI in the germline V gene. The CDR3 is 16 residues long. The ends lost 3 bases at V and 7 bases at J; junction bases unmatched: 11. The chain's CDR3 is CASSPDFGTGGQPQHF. DNA of the CDR3: TGTGCCAGCTCACCCGATTTCGGTACAGGGGGGCAGCCCCAGCATTTT.

The chain recombines TRBV6-5 with TRBJ2-7; 11 nucleotides agree with TRBD2. The CDR3 has 15 amino acids. CDR1 is MNHEY, CDR2 SVGAGI, per germline. V was clipped by 7 bases and J by 5 bases; unmatched bases: 10. In nucleotides, the CDR3 is TGTGCCAGCATCAAGCTAGCGGGGGGCTTGGACGAGCAGTACTTC. It specifies CASIKLAGGLDEQYF.

The chain carries TRBV5-5 and TRBJ1-6; D not certain. The CDR3 is 14 amino acids. V was cut by 4 bases and J by 2 bases, with 7 bases left in between. CDR1 and CDR2 from the germline V gene are SGHKS and YYEKEE (reference sequence). The CDR3 loop is CASSVGTYNSPLHF. The CDR3 DNA reads TGTGCCAGCAGCGTCGGGACCTATAATTCACCCCTCCACTTT.

This clone was recorded only once. The V gene is TRBV7-2, the J gene TRBJ1-1, with D possibly TRBD1 on 6 matching bases. The germline gives CDR1 SGHTA, CDR2 FQGNSA. This CDR3 spans 20 amino acids. V lost 0 bases to trimming and J lost 5 bases, with 28 bases between them. The CDR3 sequence is CASSLATGSFGRPVRTEAFF. The CDR3 bases are TGTGCCAGCAGCTTAGCTACAGGGAGTTTTGGTCGGCCCGTGAGGACTGAAGCTTTCTTT. The full variable domain, its missing parts supplied by reference TRBV7-2 and TRBJ1-1, is GAGVSQSPSNKVTEKGKDVELRCDPISGHTALYWYRQSLGQGLEFLIYFQGNSAPDKSGLPSDRFSAERTGGSVSTLTIQRTQQEDSAVYLCASSLATGSFGRPVRTEAFFGQGTRLTVV.

V and J are TRBV24-1 and TRBJ2-1, with TRBD1 matching 10 bases. CDR1 is KGHDR, CDR2 SFDVKD, per germline. With V trimmed by 7 bases and J by 5 bases, 4 bases remained unmatched. This CDR3 region has 14 residues. CDR3 sequence (DNA): TGTGCCACCAGAGGGACAGGGGCCAACAATGAGCAGTTCTTC. Its translation: CATRGTGANNEQFF.

This clone was recorded only once. This chain uses TRBV24-1 with TRBJ2-3, with 7 bases lining up with TRBD2. The germline V gene has CDR1 KGHDR and CDR2 SFDVKD. J lost 3 bases, V lost 6 bases, and 5 bases had no gene match. The CDR3 loop spans 14 amino acids. The CDR3 loop is CATSRGRVTDTQYF. The CDR3 nucleotides read TGTGCCACCAGTCGAGGGAGGGTTACAGATACGCAGTATTTT.

The DNA for the CDR3 is TGTGCCAGCAGCTTAGTTATGAGTTCCGGAAACATTCAGTACTTC. It specifies CASSLVMSSGNIQYF. V and J are TRBV7-9 and TRBJ2-4; no definite D call. The germline CDR1 and CDR2 sequences are SEHNR and FQNEAQ (reference sequence). Trimming cost V 1 base and J 6 bases, with 13 bases left between them. This CDR3 region has 15 residues.

This clone has just one count. The chain recombines TRBV7-9 with TRBJ1-5; D is possibly TRBD1 (5 bases). The germline CDR1 and CDR2 sequences are SEHNR and FQNEAQ (reference sequence). Trimming stripped 3 bases from V and 0 bases from J, with 15 bases between. CDR3 length: 17 amino acids. The CDR3 here is CASSFGADKLSNQPQHF. DNA of the CDR3: TGTGCCAGCAGCTTCGGCGCGGACAAACTTAGCAATCAGCCCCAGCATTTT.

V is TRBV14 and J is TRBJ1-1, with 10 bases that match TRBD1. The CDR3 consists of 16 residues. Looked up from germline, CDR1 is SGHDN and CDR2 is FVKESK. Trimming at V came to 4 bases and at J to 4 bases, leaving 9 bases not matched to a gene. CDR3 coding DNA: TGTGCCAGCAGCCCACCGAGACGGGACAGGGGCACTGAAGCTTTCTTT. Protein product: CASSPPRRDRGTEAFF.

This rearrangement joins TRBV27 to TRBJ1-6; D uncertain. The CDR3 extends over 15 amino acids. Germline lookup yields CDR1 MNHEY and CDR2 SMNVEV (reference sequence). V gave up 2 bases and J gave up 10 bases, with 15 bases separating them. The DNA of the CDR3 is TGTGCCAGCAGTTTACTGGACGGCGCGGGGTCACCCCTCCACTTT. This sequence encodes CASSLLDGAGSPLHF.

The chain couples TRBV5-1 to TRBJ1-2; D is ambiguous. The CDR3 extends over 15 amino acids. The germline CDR1 and CDR2 sequences are SGHRS and YFSETQ. The ends were cut back, 0 bases at V and 4 bases at J, with 13 bases in the middle. CDR3 in amino acids: CASSLGPRGSYGYTF. The CDR3 DNA sequence: TGCGCCAGCAGCTTGGGTCCACGAGGGAGCTATGGCTACACCTTC.

This clone was seen just once. At one end, the junction sequence differs from germline, possibly due to a read error. The rearrangement uses TRBV7-7 and TRBJ2-1, with TRBD2 matching over 8 bases. The CDR3 consists of 15 residues. CDR1 and CDR2 from the germline V gene are SSHAT and FNYEAQ (reference sequence). The CDR3 reads CASSLDGGGYNEQFF. DNA of the CDR3: TGTGCTAGCAGCTTAGACGGGGGGGGTTACAATGAGCAGTTCTTC.

This chain connects TRBV29-1 to TRBJ2-7; D unclear. V lost 5 bases and J lost 0, with 11 bases in between. The germline CDR1 and CDR2 sequences are SQVTM and ANQGSEA. This CDR3 has 13 amino acids. The CDR3 nucleotides are TGCAGCGTTCAGGATCCGACCTCCTACGAGCAGTACGTC. Encoded protein: CSVQDPTSYEQYV.

The rearrangement uses TRBV6-6 and TRBJ1-2; D is possibly TRBD1 (6 bases). V lost 7 bases and J 4 bases, leaving 13 bases between the germline ends. From germline, CDR1 is MNHNY and CDR2 SVGAGI (reference sequence). CDR3 length equals 13 residues. CDR3 region: CASTFRGAYGYTF. The CDR3 DNA reads TGTGCCAGCACTTTCAGGGGAGCCTATGGCTACACCTTC.